This is a list of T cell receptor beta chains from one sample in a study of blood T cell repertoires in COVID-19. Produced via immunoSEQ multiplex PCR; TCRdb's table is partial and in-frame only. The profile shows about 280,000 clones, around nine tenths of them singletons. Sequenced material: PBMCs or T cells enriched from blood (not recorded which). The receptor set was obtained from a woman in her sixties or seventies who had recovered from COVID-19. CDR3s include the opening cysteine and the closing phenylalanine or tryptophan. D genes are given only for firm matches. For some rows the clone size is stated as once, few or many, or as a class when expanded; others skip it.

j_call v_call cdr3_length d_call clone_size cdr3_nt cdr3_aa
TRBJ1-5 TRBV28 19 TRBD1 . TGTGCCAGTACTAAAACTCCGGGACAGGGGGCGCGGGGCAATCAGCCCCAGCATTTT CASTKTPGQGARGNQPQHF
TRBJ2-5 TRBV5-1 19 TRBD2 . TGCGCCAGCAGCTTGGCCGGGGGACTAGTGGGGTCCCTCAAAGAGACCCAGTACTTC CASSLAGGLVGSLKETQYF
TRBJ1-1 TRBV18 16 TRBD1 . TGTGCCAGCTCACCACCGGCAGGGGGCCGGAACACTGAAGCTTTCTTT CASSPPAGGRNTEAFF
TRBJ2-7 TRBV5-1 15 TRBD1 . TGCGCCAGCAGCTTGGGAGGACAGGGCAACTACGAGCAGTACTTC CASSLGGQGNYEQYF
TRBJ1-5 TRBV7-9 13 . . TGTGCCAGCAGCTTAGAGCCAGGTCAGCCCCAGCATTTT CASSLEPGQPQHF
TRBJ2-1 TRBV2 17 TRBD2 . TGTGCCAGCAGCACGAACCTGGCGGGAGGTTCCTACAATGAGCAGTTCTTC CASSTNLAGGSYNEQFF
TRBJ2-1 TRBV9 15 TRBD2 . TGTGCCAGCAGGGACACTAGCGTGCTACAAGGCGAGCAGTTCTTC CASRDTSVLQGEQFF
TRBJ1-5 TRBV29-1 13 . . TGCAGCGTTGCCGGGACACAAGATCAGCCCCAGCATTTT CSVAGTQDQPQHF
TRBJ2-1 TRBV28 20 TRBD2 . TGTGCCAGCAGTCTTGACATGGGGCTAGCGGGGGCCCTCTCCTACAATGAGCAGTTCTTC CASSLDMGLAGALSYNEQFF
TRBJ2-5 TRBV15 17 . . TGTGCCACCAGTACTTATAGAGGCCCATCCCAAAAAGAGACCCAGTACTTC CATSTYRGPSQKETQYF
TRBJ2-7 TRBV7-2 15 . . TGTGCCAGCACTGTGGACTGGGGAAGCTCCTACGAGCAGTACTTC CASTVDWGSSYEQYF
TRBJ1-1 TRBV28 16 TRBD1 . TGTGCCAGCACCTTGGACAGGGGGGTACGGTTCACTGAAGCTTTCTTT CASTLDRGVRFTEAFF
TRBJ2-7 TRBV1 16 . . TGCACCAGCAGCCAAGAACGGCCTAGGCCCCACTACGAGCAGTACTTC CTSSQERPRPHYEQYF
TRBJ2-7 TRBV28 13 TRBD1 . TGTGCCAGTCACCGGGACAGCCCCTACGAGCAGTACTTC CASHRDSPYEQYF
TRBJ1-5 TRBV6-1 14 . . TGTGCCAGCAGTGAAGTCAGGGCCCCCCAGCCCCAGCATTTT CASSEVRAPQPQHF
TRBJ1-4 TRBV28 11 . . TGTGCCACTTGGGGGGGTGAAAAACTGTTTTTT CATWGGEKLFF
TRBJ1-3 TRBV30 13 . few TGTGCCTACAGGGCTCTCTCTGGAAACACCATATATTTT CAYRALSGNTIYF
TRBJ2-3 TRBV30 12 TRBD1 . TGTGCCTGGAGTGGGCCGGGACAGACGCAGTATTTT CAWSGPGQTQYF
TRBJ1-1 TRBV28 12 TRBD1 . TGTGCCAGCAGTACCCAGGGGGCTAAAGCTTTCTTT CASSTQGAKAFF
TRBJ2-3 TRBV5-1 15 TRBD2 . TGCGCCAGCAGCTTCCCACTAGCGGCTCCGGATACGCAGTATTTT CASSFPLAAPDTQYF
TRBJ1-6 TRBV12-3/TRBV12-4 13 TRBD1 once TGTGCCAGCAGTGGGGACAGTCGGTCACCCCTCCACTTT CASSGDSRSPLHF
TRBJ2-3 TRBV7-3 14 . . TGTGCCAGCAGCTTGAATAGCGTGGAAGATACGCAGTATTTT CASSLNSVEDTQYF
TRBJ1-5 TRBV28 14 . . TGTGCCAGCAGCCCGGGACAACTTACGATGCCCCAGCATTTT CASSPGQLTMPQHF
TRBJ1-6 TRBV2 15 . few TGTGCCAGCAGTGAATTGAGCTCCTATAATTCACCCCTCCACTTT CASSELSSYNSPLHF